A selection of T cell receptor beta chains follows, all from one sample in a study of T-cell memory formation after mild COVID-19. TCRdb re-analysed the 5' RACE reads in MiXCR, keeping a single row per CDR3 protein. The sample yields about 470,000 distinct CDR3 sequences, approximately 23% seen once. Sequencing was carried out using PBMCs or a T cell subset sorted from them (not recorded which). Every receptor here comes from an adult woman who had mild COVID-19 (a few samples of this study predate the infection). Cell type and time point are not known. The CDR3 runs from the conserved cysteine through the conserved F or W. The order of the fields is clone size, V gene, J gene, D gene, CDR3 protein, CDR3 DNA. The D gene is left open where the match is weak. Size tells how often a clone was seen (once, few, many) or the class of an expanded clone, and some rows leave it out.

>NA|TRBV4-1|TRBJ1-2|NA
CASSQVGVREGYTF
TGCGCCAGCAGCCAAGTAGGGGTCAGGGAAGGCTACACCTTC
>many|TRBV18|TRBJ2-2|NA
CASSPRQHGELFF
TGTGCCAGCTCACCTAGACAGCACGGGGAGCTGTTTTTT
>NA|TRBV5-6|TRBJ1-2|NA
CASSPGESGANYGYTF
TGTGCCAGCAGCCCGGGGGAATCCGGGGCTAACTATGGCTACACCTTC
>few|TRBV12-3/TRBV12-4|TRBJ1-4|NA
CASSPRWTVSEKLFF
TGTGCCAGCAGCCCTCGGTGGACGGTCTCTGAAAAACTGTTTTTT
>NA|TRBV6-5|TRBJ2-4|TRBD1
CASSYSVGQGGAKNIQYF
TGTGCCAGCAGTTACTCAGTTGGACAGGGGGGAGCCAAAAACATTCAGTACTTC
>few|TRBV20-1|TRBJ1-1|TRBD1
CSARGTGTEAFF
TGCAGTGCTAGAGGGACAGGGACTGAAGCTTTCTTT
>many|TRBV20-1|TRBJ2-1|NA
CSAWRADGAYNEQFF
TGCAGTGCGTGGAGGGCCGATGGGGCCTACAATGAGCAGTTCTTC
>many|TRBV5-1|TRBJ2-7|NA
CASSLGDGPYEQYF
TGCGCCAGCAGCTTGGGGGACGGACCCTACGAGCAGTACTTC
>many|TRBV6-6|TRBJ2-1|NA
CASSYSAVYNEQFF
TGTGCCAGCAGTTACTCGGCGGTATACAATGAGCAGTTCTTC
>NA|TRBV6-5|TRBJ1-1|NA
CASSFGRMNTEAFF
TGTGCCAGCAGTTTCGGACGGATGAACACTGAAGCTTTCTTT
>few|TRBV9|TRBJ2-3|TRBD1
CASSVAGTGGTDTQYF
TGTGCCAGCAGCGTAGCCGGGACAGGTGGGACAGATACGCAGTATTTT
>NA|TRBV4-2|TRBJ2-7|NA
CASSPTKGHISYEQYF
TGTGCCAGCAGCCCGACTAAAGGACACATCTCCTACGAGCAGTACTTC
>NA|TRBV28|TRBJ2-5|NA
CASSRGGHRQGTQYF
TGTGCCAGCAGTCGTGGGGGACATCGGCAAGGAACCCAGTACTTC
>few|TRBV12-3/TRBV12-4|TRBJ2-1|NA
CASSPNPLRNEQFF
TGTGCCAGCAGCCCAAACCCTCTACGCAATGAGCAGTTCTTC
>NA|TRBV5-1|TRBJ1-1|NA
CASSGLQGAKTEAFF
TGCGCCAGCAGCGGATTACAGGGTGCGAAAACTGAAGCTTTCTTT
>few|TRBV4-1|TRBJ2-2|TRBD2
CASSQTILTRDYHTGELFF
TGCGCCAGCAGCCAAACCATACTAACTAGGGACTACCACACCGGGGAGCTGTTTTTT
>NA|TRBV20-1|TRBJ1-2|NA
CSARGTSGADYGYTF
TGCAGTGCTAGAGGCACGTCAGGGGCGGACTATGGCTACACCTTC
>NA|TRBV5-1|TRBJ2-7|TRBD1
CASSSRRQGDEQYF
TGCGCCAGCAGCAGTAGGAGACAGGGAGACGAGCAGTACTTC
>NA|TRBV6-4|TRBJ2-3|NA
CASSDLGATDTQYF
TGTGCCAGCAGTGACCTGGGGGCCACAGATACGCAGTATTTT
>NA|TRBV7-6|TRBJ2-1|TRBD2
CASSLAGGRSYNEQFF
TGTGCCAGCAGCTTAGCGGGAGGGCGGTCCTACAATGAGCAGTTCTTC
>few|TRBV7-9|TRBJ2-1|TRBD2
CASRPIIGLAGVRSDNEQFF
TGTGCCAGCAGACCTATTATTGGACTAGCGGGGGTTCGATCCGACAATGAGCAGTTCTTC
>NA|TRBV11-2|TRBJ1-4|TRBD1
CASSLTGANEKLFF
TGTGCCAGCAGCTTAACAGGGGCCAATGAAAAACTGTTTTTT
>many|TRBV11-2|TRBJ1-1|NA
CASSFLGEARAEAFF
TGTGCCAGCAGCTTCCTCGGGGAAGCGAGAGCTGAAGCTTTCTTT
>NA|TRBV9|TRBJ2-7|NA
CASSEGLNEQYF
TGTGCCAGCAGTGAGGGTCTTAACGAGCAGTACTTC
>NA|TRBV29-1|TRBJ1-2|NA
CSAAATDYGYTF
TGCAGCGCCGCGGCAACGGACTATGGCTACACCTTC
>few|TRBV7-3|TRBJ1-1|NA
CASSWDKNTEAFF
TGTGCCAGCAGCTGGGACAAGAACACTGAAGCTTTCTTT
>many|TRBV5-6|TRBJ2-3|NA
CASSPGPGASTDTQYF
TGTGCCAGCAGCCCCGGCCCAGGAGCTAGCACAGATACGCAGTATTTT
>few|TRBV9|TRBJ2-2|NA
CASSLPRGGGPNQELFF
TGTGCCAGCAGCCTACCCCGTGGAGGGGGCCCAAACCAGGAGCTGTTTTTT
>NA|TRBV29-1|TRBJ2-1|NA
CSVEGGTQKYNEQFF
TGCAGCGTTGAAGGGGGGACACAAAAATACAATGAGCAGTTCTTC
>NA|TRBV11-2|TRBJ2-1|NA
CASHPSGANEQFF
TGTGCCAGCCACCCGTCAGGAGCCAATGAGCAGTTCTTC
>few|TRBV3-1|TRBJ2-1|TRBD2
CASSQMTSGEGEQFF
TGTGCCAGCAGCCAGATGACTAGCGGGGAGGGTGAGCAGTTCTTC
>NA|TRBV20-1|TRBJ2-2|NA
CSARDYRNTGELFF
TGCAGTGCTAGGGACTACCGTAACACCGGGGAGCTGTTTTTT
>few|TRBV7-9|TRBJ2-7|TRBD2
CASRLADRYEQYF
TGTGCCAGCAGACTAGCGGACCGCTACGAGCAGTACTTC
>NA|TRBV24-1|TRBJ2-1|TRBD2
CATSGTGTSGRWGEQFF
TGTGCCACCAGTGGTACCGGGACTAGCGGGAGGTGGGGTGAGCAGTTCTTC
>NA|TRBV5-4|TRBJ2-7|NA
CASSLKGLAGAAEQYF
TGTGCCAGCAGCTTGAAGGGGCTAGCTGGAGCGGCCGAGCAGTACTTC
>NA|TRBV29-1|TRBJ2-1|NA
CSVDREVSYNEQFF
TGCAGCGTTGACAGGGAAGTCTCCTACAATGAGCAGTTCTTC
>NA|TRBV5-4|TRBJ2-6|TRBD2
CASSTAGGDPSGANVLTF
TGTGCCAGCAGCACAGCGGGAGGCGACCCGTCTGGGGCCAACGTCCTGACTTTC
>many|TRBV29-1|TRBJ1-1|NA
CSAKRGIGTEAFF
TGCAGCGCCAAGAGGGGTATAGGCACTGAAGCTTTCTTT
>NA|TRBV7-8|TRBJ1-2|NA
CASSSPVGGSGYGYTF
TGTGCCAGCAGCTCCCCGGTCGGGGGTAGCGGCTATGGCTACACCTTC
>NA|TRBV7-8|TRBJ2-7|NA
CASSSPGHELYEQYF
TGTGCCAGCAGCTCCCCCGGACACGAACTATACGAGCAGTACTTC
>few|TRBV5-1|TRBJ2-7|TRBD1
CASSWDRADEQYF
TGCGCCAGCAGCTGGGACAGGGCCGACGAGCAGTACTTC
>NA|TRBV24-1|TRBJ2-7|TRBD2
CATSGSAGDNYEQYF
TGTGCCACCAGTGGTTCGGCGGGAGATAACTACGAGCAGTACTTC